What follows describes a single TCR beta chain. These data originate in a study of T cells in Graves' hyperthyroidism and ophthalmopathy. There are 14 residues in the CDR3. Germline CDR1 reads DFQATT; CDR2 reads SNEGSKA (reference sequence). V lost 3 bases to trimming and J lost 4 bases, with 15 bases between them. Amplified TCR beta CDR3 regions came from RNA transcripts. The HTBI set primed first-round TCR CDR3 RT-PCR. TCRdb independently ran MiXCR on the multiplex PCR reads; one entry per CDR3 protein. The data hold hundreds of thousands of distinct CDR3 sequences, with 15% to 20% observed a single time.

Sequenced sample: blood. The chain links TRBV20-1 to TRBJ1-1; D might be TRBD1 (6 bases). The clonotype comes from an older woman with Graves' ophthalmopathy. CDR3 nucleotides: TGCAGTGCTAGTTCGGGGGGGGCGGGCACTGAAGCTTTCTTT. Residues: CSASSGGAGTEAFF.